This entry is about one TCR beta chain. Its antigen remains unidentified. The sample originates from a study of shared clonotypes between healthy human individuals. In germline, CDR1 is SGHNT, CDR2 YYREEE (reference sequence). The CDR3 runs 17 residues. The ends were cut back, 0 bases at V and 5 bases at J, with 17 bases in the middle. Study results and limitations: There were few donors, and this limited the genetic and exposure-history diversity represented. Approximately 5% was the fraction of naive CD4 clonotypes found shared across a few donors. Larger richness was generally estimated for naive than memory subsets.

Sequencing used immunoSEQ multiplex PCR; TCRdb keeps in-frame clones, though not all of them. The sample records roughly 530,000 clones, 90% to 96% being singletons. This TCR derives from a woman under 40 in good health. Material: naive CD4+ T cells sorted from blood. The subset: CD45RA+ positively selected. The chain joins TRBV5-4 to TRBJ2-2; D not certain. Here the CDR3 reads CASSLALDSFGTGELFF. In DNA, the CDR3 is TGTGCCAGCAGCTTGGCGCTAGACTCTTTCGGAACCGGGGAGCTGTTTTTT.